This T cell receptor beta chain was sequenced for a study of blood T cells in healthy people across ages. Findings and caveats of the study: Age advanced and TCR beta diversity per million T cells fell, roughly linearly. Higher diversity and more naive CD4+ cells were features of long-lived donors, compared to aged donors.

Primed by a sample-barcoded 5' primer and a J-beta primer mix, a second PCR proceeded for 7 to 11 cycles. Each cDNA molecule received a tag from a template-switch adaptor that had 12 random nucleotides. Each of the samples gave a minimum of 2.5 million paired-end reads that contained CDR3. One entry per CDR3 protein results from TCRdb running MiXCR on the 5' RACE reads. The table records about 670,000 distinct CDR3 sequences, about 51% of them present only once. The count of this clonotype is one. Its target is not known. This receptor was taken from a woman aged 80 or older in good health. Material: blood.

The CDR3 spells CASQGGPTDTQYF. Here the CDR3 DNA reads TGTGCCAGCCAAGGGGGCCCCACAGATACGCAGTATTTT. The chain is built from TRBV18 and TRBJ2-3; TRBD1 matches at 7 bases. This CDR3 contains 13 residues. Per germline, CDR1 KGHSH and CDR2 LQKENI. Trimming at V came to 8 bases and at J to 2 bases, leaving 4 bases not matched to a gene. The whole variable domain, remainder taken from reference TRBV18 and TRBJ2-3, is NAGVMQNPRHLVRRRGQEARLRCSPMKGHSHVYWYRQLPEEGLKFMVYLQKENIIDESGMPKERFSAEFPKEGPSILRIQQVVRGDSAAYFCASQGGPTDTQYFGPGTRLTVL.